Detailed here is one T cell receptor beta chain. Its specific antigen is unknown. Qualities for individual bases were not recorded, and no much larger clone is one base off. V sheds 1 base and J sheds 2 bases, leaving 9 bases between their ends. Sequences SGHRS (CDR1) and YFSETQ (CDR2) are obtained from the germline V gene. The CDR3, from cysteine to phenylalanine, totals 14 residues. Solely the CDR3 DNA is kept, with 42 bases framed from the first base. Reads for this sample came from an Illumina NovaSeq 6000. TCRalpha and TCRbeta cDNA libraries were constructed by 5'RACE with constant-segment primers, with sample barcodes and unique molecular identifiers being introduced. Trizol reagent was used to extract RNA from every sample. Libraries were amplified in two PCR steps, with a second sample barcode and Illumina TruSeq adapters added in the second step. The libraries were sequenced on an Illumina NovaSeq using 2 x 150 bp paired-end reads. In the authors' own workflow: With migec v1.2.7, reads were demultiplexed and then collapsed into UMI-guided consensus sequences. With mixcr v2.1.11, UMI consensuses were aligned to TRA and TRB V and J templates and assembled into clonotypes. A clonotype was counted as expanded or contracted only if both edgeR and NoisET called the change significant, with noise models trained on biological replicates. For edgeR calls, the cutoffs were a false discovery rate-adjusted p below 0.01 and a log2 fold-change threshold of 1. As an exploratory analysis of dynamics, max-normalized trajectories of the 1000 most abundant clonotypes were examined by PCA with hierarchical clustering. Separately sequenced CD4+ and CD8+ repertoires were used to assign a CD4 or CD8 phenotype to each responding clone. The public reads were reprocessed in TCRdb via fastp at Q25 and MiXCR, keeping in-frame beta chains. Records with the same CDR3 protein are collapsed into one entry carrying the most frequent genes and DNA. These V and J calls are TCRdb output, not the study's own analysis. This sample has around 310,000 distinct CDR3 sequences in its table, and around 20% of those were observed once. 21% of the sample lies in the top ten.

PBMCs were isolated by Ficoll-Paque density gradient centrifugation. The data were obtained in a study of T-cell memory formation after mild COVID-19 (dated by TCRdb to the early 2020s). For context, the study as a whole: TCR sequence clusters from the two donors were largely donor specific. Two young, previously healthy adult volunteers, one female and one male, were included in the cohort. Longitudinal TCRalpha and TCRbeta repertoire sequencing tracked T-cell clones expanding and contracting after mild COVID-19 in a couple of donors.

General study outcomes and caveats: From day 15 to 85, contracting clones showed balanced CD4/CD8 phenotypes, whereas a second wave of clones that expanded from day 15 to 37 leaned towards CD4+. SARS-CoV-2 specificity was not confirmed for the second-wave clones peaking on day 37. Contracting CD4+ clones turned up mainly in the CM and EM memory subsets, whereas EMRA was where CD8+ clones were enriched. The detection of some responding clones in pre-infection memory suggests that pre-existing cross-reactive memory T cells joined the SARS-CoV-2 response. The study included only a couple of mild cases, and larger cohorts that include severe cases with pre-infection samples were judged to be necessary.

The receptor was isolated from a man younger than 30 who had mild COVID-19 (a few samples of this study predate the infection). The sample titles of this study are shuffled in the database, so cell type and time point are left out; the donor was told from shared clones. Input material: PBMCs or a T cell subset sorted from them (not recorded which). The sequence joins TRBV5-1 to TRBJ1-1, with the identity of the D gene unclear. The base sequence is TGCGCCAGCAGCTTGACAAAATATAACACTGAAGCTTTCTTT. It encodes CASSLTKYNTEAFF.